This passage covers 11 T cell receptor beta chains from one sample sequenced in a study of cytomegalovirus exposure and HLA in healthy donors (dated by TCRdb to 2016 to 2017). To prepare the library, the immunoSEQ multiplex PCR assay was applied. For the multiplex PCR, a mixture combining 60 forward primers for TCR Vbeta segments and 13 reverse primers for TCR Jbeta segments was used. TCRdb re-hosts the immuneACCESS table, in-frame sequences only. Its copies lack some clones; in the studies checked, an unresolved V gene accounts for under half of them, and the cause for the rest is not known. This sample has 210,000 or so clones in its table, and just under 80% of those were observed once. The ten largest make up 0.45% to 0.5% of the sample. The sequenced sample consisted of PBMCs. The receptors were gathered from a boy between 10 and 17 years old in good health and CMV-seronegative.

This clone was seen only a few times. V usage is TRBV10-3 and J usage is TRBJ2-5; 9 bases map to TRBD2. The CDR3 extends over 16 amino acids. V lost 1 base and J lost 0; bases outside the gene matches: 3. Germline CDR1 ENHRY, CDR2 SYGVKD. The CDR3 sequence: CAISEWASGDQETQYF. The CDR3 DNA is TGTGCCATCAGTGAGTGGGCTAGCGGGGACCAAGAGACCCAGTACTTC.

This clone was detected only once. CDR3 coding DNA: TGTGCCAGCAGCTGGGTAAGGGGGCCTCCTAACTATGGCTACACCTTC. This sequence encodes CASSWVRGPPNYGYTF. V and J are TRBV5-6 and TRBJ1-2, with TRBD1 matching over 7 bases. This CDR3 has 16 residues. Germline V gene data show CDR1 as SGHDT and CDR2 as YYEEEE. Trimming removed 3 bases from V and 0 bases from J; junction bases left unmatched: 8.

The chain combines TRBV27 with TRBJ2-3; possible D gene TRBD2, 7 bases. CDR1 and CDR2 (germline): MNHEY, SMNVEV (reference sequence). The V end was cut by 3 bases, the J end by 2 bases, with 12 bases between. This CDR3 has 15 residues. The CDR3 is CASSFRRGPTDTQYF. DNA of the CDR3: TGTGCCAGCAGTTTTCGGCGGGGGCCCACAGATACGCAGTATTTT.

The chain joins TRBV6-5 to TRBJ2-1, with D uncertain. Germline V gene lookup returns CDR1 MNHEY and CDR2 SVGAGI. The CDR3 runs to 13 residues. V was pared by 10 bases and J by 8 bases, with 18 bases between. Here the CDR3 reads CATRREVRDEQFF. The DNA for the CDR3 is TGTGCCACCAGGCGAGAGGTCCGTGATGAGCAGTTCTTC.

CDR3 DNA: TGTGCCAGCAGTGAATATAGGGGGGGGACCCAGTACTTC. Encoded protein: CASSEYRGGTQYF. The rearrangement links TRBV6-1 to TRBJ2-5; TRBD2 is a possible D gene (7 bases). Germline V lookup: CDR1 MNHNS, CDR2 SASEGT. The CDR3 contains 13 residues. The ends were cut back, 2 bases at V and 7 bases at J, with 11 bases in the middle.

The rearrangement links TRBV19 to TRBJ1-2, with D possibly TRBD1 on 5 matching bases. The V end was cut by 5 bases, the J end by 6 bases, with 16 bases between. This CDR3 contains 14 residues. Per germline, CDR1 LNHDA and CDR2 SQIVND (reference sequence). The CDR3 region is CASSLSGTEDGYTF. The CDR3 DNA reads as TGTGCCAGTAGTCTCTCCGGGACTGAAGATGGCTACACCTTC.

This clone was detected once. CDR3 residues: CASSRTLGQGDEKLFF. The CDR3, as DNA: TGTGCCAGCAGTCGGACGCTGGGACAGGGAGATGAAAAACTGTTTTTT. This rearrangement joins TRBV28 to TRBJ1-4; 9 nucleotides match TRBD1. Trimming at V came to 5 bases and at J to 6 bases, leaving 10 bases not matched to a gene. Germline V CDR1 and CDR2: MDHEN, SYDVKM. This CDR3 contains 16 residues.

The J gene is TRBJ1-2, the V gene TRBV10-3; 7 bases match TRBD1. In germline, CDR1 is ENHRY, CDR2 SYGVKD. The length of the CDR3 is 18 residues. V lost 0 bases to trimming and J lost 7 bases; unmatched junction nucleotides: 17. The CDR3 nucleotides are TGTGCCATCAGTGAGTCGCCTCCCACAGGGGCCAATGGTCGTGGCTACACCTTC. As protein: CAISESPPTGANGRGYTF.

This clone was observed a handful of times. The genes are TRBV5-6 and TRBJ1-5; 8 positions match TRBD1. The CDR3 has 14 residues. CDR1 is SGHDT, CDR2 YYEEEE, per germline. V shed 4 bases, J shed 4 bases, and the junction held 4 bases outside the gene matches. The DNA for the CDR3 is TGTGCCAGCAGCGCGGACAGGGCTAATCAGCCCCAGCATTTT. Translating gives CASSADRANQPQHF.

The V and J genes are TRBV7-2 and TRBJ2-5; 8 bases fit TRBD2. The CDR3 has 14 residues. J was trimmed by 4 bases and V by 2 bases; bases with no gene match: 3. The germline V gene encodes CDR1 SGHTA and CDR2 FQGNSA. This chain's CDR3 is CASSLLAGGETQYF. CDR3 nucleotides: TGTGCCAGCAGCTTACTGGCGGGAGGAGAGACCCAGTACTTC.

The chain employs TRBV29-1 and TRBJ1-1, with 7 nucleotides matching TRBD1. Germline-derived CDR1 and CDR2 are SQVTM and ANQGSEA. V lost 7 bases, J lost 5 bases, and 7 bases stayed unmatched. There are 12 residues in the CDR3. In nucleotides, the CDR3 is TGCAGCGGAGGACAGGTCTATACTGAAGCTTTCTTT. Its translation is CSGGQVYTEAFF.